Presented here are 12 T cell receptor beta chains from one specimen sequenced in a study of spatial heterogeneity in lung cancer. Study results and caveats: Counts that tracked tumor mutation counts were those of expanded intratumoral alpha and beta TCRs.

MiXCR, run by TCRdb on the 5' RACE reads, gives a single entry per CDR3 protein. In the table there are about 2,200 distinct CDR3 sequences, about 10% of which are singletons. Sample time point: sample taken at primary tumor resection. For these TCRs, the target antigens are not known. The sequences come from lung tumor tissue, collected at surgery. These receptors were collected from a female donor with early-stage non-small cell lung cancer.

The chain employs TRBV5-1 and TRBJ2-1, with TRBD1 matching 11 bases. Unmatched junction bases numbered 11, after V lost 5 bases and J lost 10 bases. CDR1 is SGHRS and CDR2 is YFSETQ in the germline V gene. The CDR3 totals 15 residues. CDR3 coding DNA: TGCGCCAGCAGTTTAGGGACAGGGGGTCGCTCGGAGCAGTTCTTC. It translates to CASSLGTGGRSEQFF.

There are a few counts of this clonotype. The chain recombines TRBV27 with TRBJ2-7; perhaps TRBD2 as D (5 bases). This CDR3 contains 15 residues. In germline, CDR1 is MNHEY, CDR2 SMNVEV (reference sequence). Trimming cost V 6 bases and J 6 bases, with 21 bases left between them. CDR3 nucleotide sequence: TGTGCCAGCAGGCTTTTTCCGGAACTAGTTGCCGAGCAGTACTTC. Encoded protein: CASRLFPELVAEQYF.

The chain couples TRBV6-9 to TRBJ1-1; D not resolved. Trimming removed 2 bases at V and 2 bases at J, with 12 bases between. Germline assignment: CDR1 MNHGY and CDR2 SVAAGI. The CDR3 is 15 amino acids. The DNA of the CDR3 is TGTGCCAGCAGTTATGATAACCGCGGTAACACTGAAGCTTTCTTT. This sequence encodes CASSYDNRGNTEAFF.

This clonotype rates as medium-sized (0.01 to 0.1%). This chain joins TRBV6-2 or TRBV6-3 and TRBJ1-6; D remains ambiguous. With 0 bases removed from V and 10 bases from J, the gap between germline ends came to 4 bases. The germline V gene has CDR1 MNHEY and CDR2 SVGEGT. The CDR3 spans 12 residues. CDR3 in amino acids: CASSYSSSPLHF. CDR3 bases: TGTGCCAGCAGTTACTCAAGCTCACCCCTCCACTTT.

This rearrangement joins TRBV6-2 or TRBV6-3 to TRBJ2-2; D may be TRBD1 (5 bases). The CDR3 has 15 residues. Trimming shortened V by 7 bases and J by 7 bases, and 19 bases separated the two germline ends. CDR1 and CDR2 from the germline V gene are MNHEY and SVGEGT. The CDR3 protein is CASKPQGVPGGELFF. The CDR3 DNA reads as TGTGCCAGCAAGCCACAAGGGGTACCCGGCGGGGAGCTGTTTTTT.

Details on this clonotype: This CDR3 is missing its conserved last phenylalanine or tryptophan, likely due to a read error. The DNA is left out, because the CDR3 cannot be placed on it with certainty; the CDR3 is given as TCRdb lists it. V gene TRBV6-5 combines with J gene TRBJ2-1; the tabulated D call, TRBD1, remains unverified against the DNA. The V gene's germline CDR1 is MNHEY and CDR2 SVGAGI. Inclusive of both ends, the CDR3 amounts to 17 amino acids. CDR3 region: CASRRGEAYPFGNEQFS.

There are many counts of this clonotype. The rearrangement links TRBV7-2 to TRBJ1-1; D might be TRBD1 (6 bases). V lost 5 bases and J lost 2, with 15 bases in between. The CDR3 sequence is 15 residues long. From germline, CDR1 is SGHTA and CDR2 FQGNSA. The CDR3, as DNA: TGTGCCAGCAGCCGCTCTCAGGGGATTAACACTGAAGCTTTCTTT. The encoded protein is CASSRSQGINTEAFF.

By share, this clonotype ranks as medium-sized. V and J are TRBV20-1 and TRBJ2-5; D is ambiguous. Trimming took off 3 bases at V and 5 bases at J, with 19 bases between the two ends. The CDR3 contains 15 residues. CDR1 and CDR2 (germline): DFQATT, SNEGSKA (reference sequence). CDR3 DNA: TGCAGTGCTAGCGCGATACAGCATCGATGGGAGACCCAGTACTTC. It is translated as CSASAIQHRWETQYF.

CDR3 region: CASSLVLDLRTYEQYF. DNA of the CDR3: TGTGCCAGCAGCTTAGTTTTGGATCTCCGAACCTACGAGCAGTACTTC. This chain links TRBV7-9 with TRBJ2-7; no definite D call. Germline V gene data show CDR1 as SEHNR and CDR2 as FQNEAQ (reference sequence). The CDR3 is 16 residues long. V was cut by 1 base and J by 2 bases, with 15 bases left in between.

Within the sample, this clonotype is medium-sized. CDR3 residues: CASSLWGGSGIANTGELFF. The CDR3, as DNA: TGTGCCAGCAGTTTATGGGGAGGTAGCGGGATCGCGAACACCGGGGAGCTGTTTTTT. The V gene is TRBV27, the J gene TRBJ2-2; 8 positions agree with TRBD2. This CDR3 has 19 residues. After removal of 1 base from V and 0 bases from J, the junction contained 10 bases not matched to a gene. The germline CDR1 and CDR2 sequences are MNHEY and SMNVEV (reference sequence).

This clonotype was counted between two and nine times. This rearrangement joins TRBV6-6 to TRBJ2-3; the match to TRBD2 covers 10 bases. Trimming took 5 bases from V and 8 from J; bases not matched to a gene: 7. Germline CDR1 reads MNHNY; CDR2 reads SVGAGI (reference sequence). The CDR3 runs 14 residues. The CDR3 DNA is TGTGCCAGCAGTGAGGGGACTAGCGAGCGTACGCAGTATTTT. Protein sequence: CASSEGTSERTQYF.

This clonotype is labeled as medium-sized. V gene TRBV3-1 combines with J gene TRBJ1-1; D uncertain. The CDR3 runs to 12 residues. CDR1 is LGHDT and CDR2 is YNNKEL in the germline V gene (reference sequence). Trimming removed 4 bases at V and 8 bases at J, with 11 bases between. The CDR3 nucleotides are TGTGCCAGCAGCCGGACGGTTGGAGAAGCTTTCTTT. It codes for CASSRTVGEAFF.